This T cell receptor (beta chain) comes out of a study of shared clonotypes between healthy human individuals (dated by TCRdb to 2019 to 2021). With respect to the entire study: A few men and a couple of women, aged 18 to 49 years, made up the cohort. For each donor, CD4 naive and CD4 memory were each given three plates, CD8 naive was given two plates, and CD8 memory was given one plate. The study deeply sequenced blood TCR repertoires of several healthy adults to estimate repertoire size and the extent of clonotype sharing between individuals. To increase sequencing depth and limit assay-specific biases, TCR repertoire library preparation and sequencing were carried out by different laboratories using diverse techniques. Each donor's leukapheresis produced roughly between roughly 0.9 and 8.9 billion PBMCs. The investigation overall reported the following: Sampling was limited to blood, and TCR repertoires in tissue likely differ from TCR repertoires in blood. Clonotypes shared by all four sorted-subset donors showed higher generation probabilities than non-shared clonotypes. Based on pairwise subsampling, the degree of clonotype sharing among donors was expected to be affected by sequencing depth. Larger estimated clonotype richness was generally found for naive subsets than for memory subsets. When a few donors were compared, the shared fraction of clonotypes was approximately 5% for naive CD4, roughly 3.4% for naive CD8, 2.3% for memory CD4, and 0.4% for memory CD8. Because the study included only a small number of donors, the genetic and exposure-history diversity represented was limited. Rarefaction of sorted-subset datasets indicated incomplete sequencing despite the large sequencing depth.

The CDR1 and CDR2 encoded by the germline V gene are SGHDT and YYEEEE. The CDR3 numbers 13 residues from cysteine through phenylalanine. Here the CDR3 DNA is all that survives: 39 bases in frame from base 1. The germline ends are 9 bases apart after V is trimmed by 0 bases and J by 8 bases. TCR CDR3 regions were amplified from genomic DNA by multiplex PCR using the deep immunoSEQ assay. Extracted genomic DNA from each cell subset was spread evenly across all wells of several immunoSEQ 96-well plates, with each plate serving as a replicate. Each replicate PCR for sorted subsets received about 0.2 ug genomic DNA, equal to 28,000 or so T cell genomes. Purified libraries were measured with a Qubit 3.0 fluorometer, size-checked on a Bioanalyzer 2100, and measured again with the KAPA Library Quantification kit. Every immunoSEQ 96-well plate was sequenced on a dedicated single-read 150-cycle Illumina NextSeq 550 flow cell. The authors' analysis ran thus. Because the immunoSEQ output held only junctional sequences and lacked quality scores, the filtering could not match the filtering applied to full-length reads. Sequences were annotated with PyIR, a Python wrapper for IgBLAST v1.9, and V/J genes and CDR3 were assigned using IMGT germline references. Reads were filtered out if the reads had weak V/J assignments (E-value above 1e-6), no CDR3, stop codons, out-of-frame junctions, or ambiguous translated residues. V3J clonotypes were defined as sequences sharing an identical inferred V gene, J gene, and CDR3 amino acid sequence. The percentage overlap between two repertoires was calculated by dividing the number of shared unique clonotypes by the size of the smaller repertoire. Three approaches were used to assess repertoire richness: RTK rarefaction, the Chao1 estimator, and Recon v2.1 estimates of unobserved clonotypes. Generation probabilities were computed with OLGA for all TCRbeta clonotypes obtained by the gDNA method from several donors. Sourced from immuneACCESS, this table was stored by TCRdb with only in-frame sequences that have V and J called. A share of the clones is absent; for the studies checked, an unresolved V gene accounts for under half, and the remainder has no known explanation. V and J calls and clone size are copied from that table; D and trimming were computed from the DNA. For this sample the table gives about 550,000 clones, of which less than 97% were detected only once. The top ten clones comprise 0.095% to 0.12% of the sample.

CD8 naive samples were obtained by positive selection for CCR7 among CD45RO-negative cells, yielding a CD45RA+CCR7+ population from which TemRA cells were excluded. Donors were healthy HIV-negative adults with no recently reported acute infections or vaccinations. Only Caucasian adults living in Nashville, Tennessee, USA were represented among the donors. After blood collection by leukapheresis, PBMCs were isolated using Ficoll-Histopaque density gradient centrifugation and then cryopreserved in the vapor phase of liquid nitrogen. Purity and quantity of every magnetically sorted T cell population were checked by analytical flow cytometry. Genomic DNA was isolated from every sorted fraction and measured by UV absorbance on a Nanodrop 2000c. A note on this clone: The target of this receptor is not known. The sample holds no much larger clone one base away, and base qualities are not on file.

The source is a woman aged 25 to 39 in good health. The sample taken for sequencing was naive CD8+ T cells sorted from blood. This specimen's cell subset or site label, interpreted: CD45RA+CCR7+. Recombination joined TRBV5-6 with TRBJ1-3, and TRBD1 may be the D gene, going by 5 matching bases. CDR3 loop: CASSLGGSDTIYF. The DNA is as follows: TGTGCCAGCAGCTTGGGGGGGAGTGACACCATATATTTT.